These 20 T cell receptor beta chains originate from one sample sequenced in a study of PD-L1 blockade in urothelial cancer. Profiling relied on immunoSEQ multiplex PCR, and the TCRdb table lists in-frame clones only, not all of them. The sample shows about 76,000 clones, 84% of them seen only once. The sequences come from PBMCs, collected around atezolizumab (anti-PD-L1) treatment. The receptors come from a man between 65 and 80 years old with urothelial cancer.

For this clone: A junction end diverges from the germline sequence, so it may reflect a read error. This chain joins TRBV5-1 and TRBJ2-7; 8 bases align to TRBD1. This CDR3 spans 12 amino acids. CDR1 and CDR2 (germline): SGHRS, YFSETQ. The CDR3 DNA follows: TGCGCCAGCAGCGTCGACCAGGGGGCTAAACACTTC. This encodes CASSVDQGAKHF.

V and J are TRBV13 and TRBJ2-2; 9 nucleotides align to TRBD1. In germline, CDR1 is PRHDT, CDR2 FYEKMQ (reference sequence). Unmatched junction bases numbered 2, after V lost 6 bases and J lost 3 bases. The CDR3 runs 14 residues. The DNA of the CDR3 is TGTGCCAGCAGTAGGACAGGGGACACCGGGGAGCTGTTTTTT. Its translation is CASSRTGDTGELFF.

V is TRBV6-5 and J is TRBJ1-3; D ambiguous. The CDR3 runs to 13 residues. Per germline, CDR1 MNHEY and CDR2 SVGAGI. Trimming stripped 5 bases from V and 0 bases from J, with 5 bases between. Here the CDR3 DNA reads TGTGCCAGCAGTAGGAGCTCTGGAAACACCATATATTTT. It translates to CASSRSSGNTIYF.

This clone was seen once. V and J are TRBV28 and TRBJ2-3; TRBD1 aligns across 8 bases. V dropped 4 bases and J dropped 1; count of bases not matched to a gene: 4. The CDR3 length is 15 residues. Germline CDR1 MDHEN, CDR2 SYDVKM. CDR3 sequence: CASSSGGLRTDTQYF. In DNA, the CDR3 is TGTGCCAGCAGTTCAGGGGGCCTTCGCACAGATACGCAGTATTTT.

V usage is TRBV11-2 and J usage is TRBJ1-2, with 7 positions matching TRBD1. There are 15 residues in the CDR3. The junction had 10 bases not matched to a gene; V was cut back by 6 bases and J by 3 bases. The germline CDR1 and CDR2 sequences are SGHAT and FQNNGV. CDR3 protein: CASRSTGTAYYGYTF. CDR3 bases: TGTGCCAGCAGATCCACCGGGACAGCTTACTATGGCTACACCTTC.

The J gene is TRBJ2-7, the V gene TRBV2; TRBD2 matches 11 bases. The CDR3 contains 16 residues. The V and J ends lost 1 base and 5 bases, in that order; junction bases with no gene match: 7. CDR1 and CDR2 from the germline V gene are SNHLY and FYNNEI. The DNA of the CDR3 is TGTGCCAGCAGTGAAGAATCACTAGCGGGAGCCCACGAGCAGTACTTC. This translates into CASSEESLAGAHEQYF.

The CDR3 coding sequence is TGTGCCAGCAGAGAGGGGCAGGCGGGAACCGGGGAGCTGTTTTTT. Translation gives CASREGQAGTGELFF. The V gene is TRBV7-3, the J gene TRBJ2-2; a possible D gene is TRBD2 (6 bases). Germline V gene data show CDR1 as SGHTA and CDR2 as FQGTGA. Trimming stripped 6 bases from V and 5 bases from J, with 16 bases between. The length of the CDR3 is 15 residues.

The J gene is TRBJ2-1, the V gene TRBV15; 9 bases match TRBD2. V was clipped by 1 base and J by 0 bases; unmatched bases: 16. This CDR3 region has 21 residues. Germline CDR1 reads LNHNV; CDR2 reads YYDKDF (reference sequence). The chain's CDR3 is CATSRAISPTSGGGSYNEQFF. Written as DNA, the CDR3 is TGTGCCACCAGCAGAGCTATTTCTCCGACTAGCGGAGGGGGCTCCTACAATGAGCAGTTCTTC. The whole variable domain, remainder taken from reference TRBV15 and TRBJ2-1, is DAMVIQNPRYQVTQFGKPVTLSCSQTLNHNVMYWYQQKSSQAPKLLFHYYDKDFNNEADTPDNFQSRRPNTSFCFLDIRSPGLGDTAMYLCATSRAISPTSGGGSYNEQFFGPGTRLTVL.

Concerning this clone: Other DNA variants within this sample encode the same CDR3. The CDR3 DNA reads as TGTGCCAGCAGTGAACAGGGGCCGAGCACTGAAGCTTTCTTT. As protein: CASSEQGPSTEAFF. The rearrangement links TRBV2 to TRBJ1-1; a possible D gene is TRBD1 (6 bases). The CDR3 has 14 residues. Trimming removed 2 bases from V and 4 bases from J, with 11 bases in between. Germline CDR1 reads SNHLY; CDR2 reads FYNNEI.

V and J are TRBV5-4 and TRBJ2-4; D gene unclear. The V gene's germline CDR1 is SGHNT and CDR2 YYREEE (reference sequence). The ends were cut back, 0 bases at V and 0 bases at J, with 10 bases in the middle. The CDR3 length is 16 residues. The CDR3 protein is CASSLDTTIAKNIQYF. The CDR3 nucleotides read TGTGCCAGCAGCTTGGACACAACCATAGCCAAAAACATTCAGTACTTC.

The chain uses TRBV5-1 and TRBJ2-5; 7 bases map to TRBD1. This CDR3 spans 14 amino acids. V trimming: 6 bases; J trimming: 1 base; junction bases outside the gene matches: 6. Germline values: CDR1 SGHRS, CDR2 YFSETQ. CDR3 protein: CASTVDRVQETQYF. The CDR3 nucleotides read TGCGCCAGCACAGTCGACAGGGTCCAAGAGACCCAGTACTTC.

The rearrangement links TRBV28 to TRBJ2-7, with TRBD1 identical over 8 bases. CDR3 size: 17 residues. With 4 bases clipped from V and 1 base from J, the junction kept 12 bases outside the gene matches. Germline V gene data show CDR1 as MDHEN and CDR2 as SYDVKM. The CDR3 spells CASSSVLIGTGSYEQYF. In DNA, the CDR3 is TGTGCCAGCAGTTCGGTACTAATAGGGACAGGATCCTACGAGCAGTACTTC.

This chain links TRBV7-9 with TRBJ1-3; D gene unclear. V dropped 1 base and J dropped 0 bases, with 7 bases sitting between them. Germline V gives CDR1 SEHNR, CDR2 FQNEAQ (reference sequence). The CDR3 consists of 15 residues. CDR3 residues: CASSLGTGSGNTIYF. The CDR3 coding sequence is TGTGCCAGCAGCTTAGGCACGGGCTCTGGAAACACCATATATTTT.

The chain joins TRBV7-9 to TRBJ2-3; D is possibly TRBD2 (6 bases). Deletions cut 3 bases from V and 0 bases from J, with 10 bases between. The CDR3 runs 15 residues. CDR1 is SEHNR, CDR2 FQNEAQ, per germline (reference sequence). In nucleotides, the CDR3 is TGTGCCAGCAGCTTGACCAGCGGGAGCACAGATACGCAGTATTTT. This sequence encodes CASSLTSGSTDTQYF.

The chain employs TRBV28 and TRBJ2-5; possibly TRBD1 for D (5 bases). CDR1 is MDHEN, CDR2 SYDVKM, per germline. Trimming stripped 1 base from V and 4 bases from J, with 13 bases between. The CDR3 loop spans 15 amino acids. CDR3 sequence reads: CASSLSPQGIETQYF. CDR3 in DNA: TGTGCCAGCAGTTTATCCCCTCAGGGTATAGAGACCCAGTACTTC.

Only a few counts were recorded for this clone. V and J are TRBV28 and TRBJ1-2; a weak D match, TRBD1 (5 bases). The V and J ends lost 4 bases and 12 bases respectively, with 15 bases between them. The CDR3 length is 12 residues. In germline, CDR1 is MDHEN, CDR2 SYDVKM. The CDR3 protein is CASSSGTTLHTF. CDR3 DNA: TGTGCCAGCAGTTCAGGGACTACCTTACACACCTTC.

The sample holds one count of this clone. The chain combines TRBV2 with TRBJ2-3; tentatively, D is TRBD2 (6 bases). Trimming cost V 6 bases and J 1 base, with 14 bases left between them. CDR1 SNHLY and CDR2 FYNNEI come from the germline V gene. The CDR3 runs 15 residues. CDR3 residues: CASRFRDSRTDTQYF. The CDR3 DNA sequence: TGTGCCAGCAGATTCCGGGACTCCCGCACAGATACGCAGTATTTT.

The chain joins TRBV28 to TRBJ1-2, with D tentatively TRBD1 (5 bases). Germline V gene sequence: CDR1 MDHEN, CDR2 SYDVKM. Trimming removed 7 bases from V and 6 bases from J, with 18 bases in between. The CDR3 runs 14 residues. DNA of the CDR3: TGTGCCAGCACCTTAGGTAGGGGCCTAGATGGCTACACCTTC. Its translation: CASTLGRGLDGYTF.

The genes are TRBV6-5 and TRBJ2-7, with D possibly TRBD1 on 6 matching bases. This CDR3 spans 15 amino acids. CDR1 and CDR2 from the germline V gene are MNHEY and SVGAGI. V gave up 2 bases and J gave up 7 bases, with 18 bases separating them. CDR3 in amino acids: CASSYLDRPWGEQYF. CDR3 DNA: TGTGCCAGCAGTTACCTCGACAGGCCCTGGGGGGAGCAGTACTTC.

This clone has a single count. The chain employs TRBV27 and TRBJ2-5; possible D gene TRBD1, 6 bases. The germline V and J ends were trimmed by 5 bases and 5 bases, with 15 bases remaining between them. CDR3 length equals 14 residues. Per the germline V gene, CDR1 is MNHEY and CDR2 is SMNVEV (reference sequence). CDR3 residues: CASSVRGRGETQYF. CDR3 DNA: TGTGCCAGCAGTGTCAGGGGAAGGGGGGAGACCCAGTACTTC.